The 30 T cell receptor beta chains listed next were all sequenced from one sample in a study of OX40 agonist ivuxolimab in advanced cancers. TCRdb's copy holds only in-frame clones and misses some; the assay was immunoSEQ multiplex PCR. Here the sample spans some 39,000 clones, about 81% being singletons. The specimen comprised CD4+ or CD8+ T cells sorted from blood, sampled in a trial of the OX40 agonist ivuxolimab. These receptor sequences come from an adult with an advanced solid tumor such as melanoma, head and neck, liver or kidney cancer.

In this sample, this clone turned up once. J is TRBJ1-5 and V is TRBV27; possible D gene TRBD1, 5 bases. This CDR3 contains 14 residues. Trimming left V 2 bases short and J 4 bases short, with 9 bases between. Germline CDR1 reads MNHEY; CDR2 reads SMNVEV (reference sequence). The DNA of the CDR3 is TGTGCCAGCAGTTTACAGAGGGGTAATCAGCCCCAGCATTTT. It specifies CASSLQRGNQPQHF.

About this clone itself: At one of its ends the junction is not consistent with the germline gene, which may arise from a read error. The chain uses TRBV29-1 and TRBJ2-5, with 9 bases fitting TRBD2. This CDR3 contains 14 residues. Germline CDR1 reads SQVTM; CDR2 reads ANQGSEA. CDR3 protein: CSVEGTSPQETQYF. The CDR3 region has the DNA TGCAGCGTAGAAGGGACTAGCCCTCAAGAGACCCAGTACTTC.

CDR3 sequence: CASSLEGGSYNEQFF. The CDR3 DNA is TGCGCCAGCAGCTTGGAGGGGGGCTCCTACAATGAGCAGTTCTTC. The chain carries TRBV5-1 and TRBJ2-1; D may be TRBD1 or TRBD2 (6 bases each). The V end lost 0 bases, the J end lost 0 bases, and 7 bases lay between the germline ends. In germline, CDR1 is SGHRS, CDR2 YFSETQ. The CDR3 consists of 15 residues.

This CDR3 reads CASRDTPTNEKLFF. CDR3 DNA sequence: TGTGCCAGTAGAGACACACCAACTAATGAAAAACTGTTTTTT. V is TRBV19 and J is TRBJ1-4; D remains ambiguous. The CDR3 consists of 14 residues. Germline loops: CDR1 LNHDA, CDR2 SQIVND (reference sequence). V was trimmed by 6 bases and J by 0 bases, leaving 8 bases between them. The complete variable domain, with remaining parts taken from reference TRBV19 and TRBJ1-4, reads DGGITQSPKYLFRKEGQNVTLSCEQNLNHDAMYWYRQDPGQGLRLIYYSQIVNDFQKGDIAEGYSVSREKKESFPLTVTSAQKNPTAFYLCASRDTPTNEKLFFGSGTQLSVL.

The chain carries TRBV25-1 and TRBJ2-1; a weak D match, TRBD2 (5 bases). The germline gives CDR1 MGHDK, CDR2 SYGVNS. The CDR3 is 14 amino acids. Deletions cut 4 bases from V and 4 bases from J, with 11 bases between. In DNA, the CDR3 is TGTGCCAGCAGTGGAGGAGGACCTTACAATGAGCAGTTCTTC. It encodes CASSGGGPYNEQFF.

J is TRBJ2-3 and V is TRBV20-1, with a possible D match to TRBD1 (5 bases). The CDR3 has 11 residues. Germline V CDR1 and CDR2: DFQATT, SNEGSKA (reference sequence). Trimming removed 4 bases at V and 4 bases at J, with 6 bases between. This chain's CDR3 is CSATRADTQYF. The CDR3 DNA reads TGCAGTGCTACCAGGGCAGATACGCAGTATTTT.

This clone has more than one count but fewer than ten. The J gene is TRBJ2-7, the V gene TRBV11-2, with D perhaps TRBD1 (5 bases). The CDR3 extends over 14 amino acids. The germline V gene encodes CDR1 SGHAT and CDR2 FQNNGV. V lost 3 bases to trimming and J lost 3 bases, with 12 bases between them. Written as DNA, the CDR3 is TGTGCCAGCAGCTTTACAGGAGTCAACTACGAGCAGTACTTC. Its protein is CASSFTGVNYEQYF.

The J gene is TRBJ2-6, the V gene TRBV28; D perhaps matches TRBD1 (6 bases). The length of the CDR3 is 17 residues. From germline, CDR1 is MDHEN and CDR2 SYDVKM. The V end lost 5 bases, the J end lost 0 bases, and 14 bases lay between the germline ends. CDR3 coding DNA: TGTGCCAGCAGTCGACAGGACAGATCCTCTGGGGCCAACGTCCTGACTTTC. Translation gives CASSRQDRSSGANVLTF.

This clone was observed a single time. The chain has TRBV2 and TRBJ2-1; 8 nucleotides match TRBD1. V shed 6 bases, J shed 9 bases, and the junction held 4 bases outside the gene matches. Germline V gene sequence: CDR1 SNHLY, CDR2 FYNNEI. The CDR3 spans 12 residues. The CDR3 DNA reads as TGTGCCAGCAGGCCCACAGGGGGTGAGCAGTTCTTC. The encoded protein is CASRPTGGEQFF.

J is TRBJ1-4 and V is TRBV5-8; possibly TRBD1 for D (5 bases). CDR3 length: 16 amino acids. CDR1 and CDR2 from the germline V gene are SGHTS and YDEGEE. The V gene lost 0 bases and the J gene lost 0 bases, with 9 bases spanning the gap. Here the CDR3 DNA reads TGTGCCAGCAGCTTGGGACAGACTGCAACTAATGAAAAACTGTTTTTT. Translating it yields CASSLGQTATNEKLFF.

V usage is TRBV16 and J usage is TRBJ1-5; D uncertain. V lost 1 base and J 6 bases, leaving 10 bases between the germline ends. The CDR3 extends over 14 amino acids. Germline V CDR1 and CDR2: KGHSY, FQNENV. The chain's CDR3 is CASSQYGRGQPQHF. The CDR3 DNA sequence: TGTGCCAGCAGCCAATATGGCCGGGGTCAGCCCCAGCATTTT.

The chain links TRBV19 to TRBJ1-1; 8 bases fit TRBD1. V lost 5 bases to trimming and J lost 5 bases; unmatched junction nucleotides: 7. The CDR3 loop spans 14 amino acids. From germline, CDR1 is LNHDA and CDR2 SQIVND (reference sequence). CDR3 nucleotide sequence: TGTGCCAGTAGTCCGTTGCACAGGGGGACTGAAGCTTTCTTT. The encoded protein is CASSPLHRGTEAFF. Variable domain in full (rest from reference TRBV19 and TRBJ1-1): DGGITQSPKYLFRKEGQNVTLSCEQNLNHDAMYWYRQDPGQGLRLIYYSQIVNDFQKGDIAEGYSVSREKKESFPLTVTSAQKNPTAFYLCASSPLHRGTEAFFGQGTRLTVV.

The chain uses TRBV6-5 and TRBJ1-4; D gene unclear. CDR1 and CDR2 from the germline V gene are MNHEY and SVGAGI. Trimming removed 0 bases at V and 0 bases at J, with 8 bases between. This CDR3 has 16 amino acids. DNA of the CDR3: TGTGCCAGCAGTTACTCGATCATCACAACTAATGAAAAACTGTTTTTT. Translated, it gives CASSYSIITTNEKLFF.

The gene calls are TRBV28 and TRBJ1-5; a possible D gene is TRBD1 (5 bases). CDR1 is MDHEN and CDR2 is SYDVKM in the germline V gene. The CDR3 loop spans 18 amino acids. Trimming took 6 bases from V and 6 from J, leaving 27 bases between them. In DNA, the CDR3 is TGTGCCAGCAGCCGTGGAGGGCCGGGACCTAGGCAGGGTCAGCCCCAGCATTTT. Residues: CASSRGGPGPRQGQPQHF.

V and J are TRBV4-2 and TRBJ1-4, with D tentatively TRBD1 (5 bases). Germline lookup yields CDR1 LGHNA and CDR2 YNFKEQ. The germline V and J ends were trimmed by 4 bases and 7 bases, with 28 bases remaining between them. The CDR3 consists of 19 residues. CDR3 nucleotides: TGTGCCAGCAGCCTCCACAAAAGGGGCGGGTGGGGCCTAGGTGAAAAACTGTTTTTT. It encodes CASSLHKRGGWGLGEKLFF.

The chain is built from TRBV5-1 and TRBJ1-2; TRBD1 matches at 11 bases. Trimming cost V 4 bases and J 4 bases; bases outside gene matches: 6. CDR3 length equals 15 residues. The germline V gene has CDR1 SGHRS and CDR2 YFSETQ. Here the CDR3 DNA reads TGCGCCAGCAGCCAGGGACAGGGGGTAGGCTATGGCTACACCTTC. Translating it yields CASSQGQGVGYGYTF.

This clone appeared once. The V call is TRBV7-9, the J call TRBJ1-2; 7 nucleotides line up with TRBD1. CDR3 size: 16 residues. Germline V gene sequence: CDR1 SEHNR, CDR2 FQNEAQ (reference sequence). Trimming cost V 3 bases and J 1 base; bases outside gene matches: 8. CDR3 protein: CASSFSDRRNNYGYTF. The DNA of the CDR3 is TGTGCCAGCAGCTTCTCGGACAGGCGAAATAACTATGGCTACACCTTC.

This clone was observed once. CDR3 sequence reads: CASSLAGGPSVEQFF. CDR3 nucleotides: TGCGCCAGCAGCCTAGCGGGAGGGCCCTCGGTTGAGCAGTTCTTC. V gene TRBV4-1 combines with J gene TRBJ2-1, with 11 bases fitting TRBD2. Germline V lookup: CDR1 MGHRA, CDR2 YSYEKL. V trimming: 4 bases; J trimming: 9 bases; junction bases outside the gene matches: 8. This CDR3 has 15 amino acids.

This clone was counted between two and nine times. The V and J genes are TRBV14 and TRBJ2-1, with 9 nucleotides matching TRBD2. V lost 2 bases to trimming and J lost 4 bases; unmatched junction nucleotides: 3. From germline, CDR1 is SGHDN and CDR2 FVKESK. The CDR3 has 15 amino acids. The CDR3 nucleotides read TGTGCCAGCAGCCAACTAGCGGGGATGTACAATGAGCAGTTCTTC. Amino acid sequence: CASSQLAGMYNEQFF.

The V gene is TRBV11-2, the J gene TRBJ2-1; 15 nucleotides align to TRBD2. Trimming took 5 bases from V and 3 from J; bases not matched to a gene: 11. Germline V gives CDR1 SGHAT, CDR2 FQNNGV. This CDR3 spans 19 amino acids. Written as DNA, the CDR3 is TGTGCCAGCAGCCATATACCCGGGACTAGCGGGGGGATCTACAATGAGCAGTTCTTC. This encodes CASSHIPGTSGGIYNEQFF. The entire variable domain, with the rest obtained from reference TRBV11-2 and TRBJ2-1, is as follows: EAGVAQSPRYKIIEKRQSVAFWCNPISGHATLYWYQQILGQGPKLLIQFQNNGVVDDSQLPKDRFSAERLKGVDSTLKIQPAKLEDSAVYLCASSHIPGTSGGIYNEQFFGPGTRLTVL.

This chain links TRBV28 with TRBJ2-1, with D possibly matching TRBD1 (6 bases). The ends were cut back, 5 bases at V and 0 bases at J, with 14 bases in the middle. Germline CDR1 reads MDHEN; CDR2 reads SYDVKM. The CDR3 has 16 amino acids. CDR3 nucleotide sequence: TGTGCCAGCAGTATGGCAGGGGCTACCTCCTACAATGAGCAGTTCTTC. Encoded protein: CASSMAGATSYNEQFF.

The V call is TRBV28, the J call TRBJ1-5; TRBD1 aligns across 7 bases. The CDR3 consists of 16 residues. The germline V gene has CDR1 MDHEN and CDR2 SYDVKM. The trim removed 6 bases at V and 1 base at J, leaving 9 bases unmatched. The CDR3: CASRAGEGGSNQPQHF. The CDR3 nucleotides are TGTGCCAGCAGGGCAGGTGAAGGGGGCAGCAATCAGCCCCAGCATTTT.

The V call is TRBV11-3, the J call TRBJ1-1, with D uncertain. The germline CDR1 and CDR2 sequences are SGHNT and YENEEA. Trimming pared 3 bases from V and 5 bases from J, leaving 10 bases between. This CDR3 spans 13 amino acids. CDR3 residues: CASSFEPETEAFF. The DNA for the CDR3 is TGTGCCAGCAGCTTCGAGCCGGAGACTGAAGCTTTCTTT.

The chain combines TRBV18 with TRBJ2-1, with 7 bases aligning to TRBD1. The junction had 5 bases not matched to a gene; V was cut back by 4 bases and J by 8 bases. Germline loops: CDR1 KGHSH, CDR2 LQKENI. This CDR3 region has 13 residues. The CDR3, as DNA: TGTGCCAGCTCACTCACGCAGGGGGATGAGCAGTTCTTC. Amino acids: CASSLTQGDEQFF. The complete variable domain, with remaining parts taken from reference TRBV18 and TRBJ2-1, reads NAGVMQNPRHLVRRRGQEARLRCSPMKGHSHVYWYRQLPEEGLKFMVYLQKENIIDESGMPKERFSAEFPKEGPSILRIQQVVRGDSAAYFCASSLTQGDEQFFGPGTRLTVL.

The rearrangement uses TRBV7-2 and TRBJ1-2; D gene uncertain. The CDR3 contains 14 residues. Germline V gene sequence: CDR1 SGHTA, CDR2 FQGNSA. Trimming cost V 7 bases and J 7 bases, with 19 bases left between them. CDR3 sequence: CASTQRRRDGGYTF. CDR3 coding DNA: TGTGCCAGCACCCAAAGGCGGAGGGATGGTGGCTACACCTTC.

This clone was recorded a few times. This chain uses TRBV29-1 with TRBJ2-7, with D possibly matching TRBD1 (6 bases). The germline V and J ends were trimmed by 5 bases and 3 bases, with 14 bases remaining between them. The germline V gene has CDR1 SQVTM and CDR2 ANQGSEA. The CDR3 runs to 13 residues. This chain's CDR3 is CSVSRDNYYEQYF. In DNA form, the CDR3 reads TGCAGCGTTTCCAGGGACAACTACTACGAGCAGTACTTC.

The rearrangement links TRBV5-6 to TRBJ1-1; D is undetermined. Between the trimmed V and J ends, which lost 2 bases and 0 bases, there was a span of 5 bases. Germline V gene data show CDR1 as SGHDT and CDR2 as YYEEEE. The CDR3 sequence is 13 residues long. The CDR3 DNA sequence: TGTGCCAGCAGCTTTAGTATGAACACTGAAGCTTTCTTT. Protein sequence: CASSFSMNTEAFF.

V usage is TRBV18 and J usage is TRBJ2-1; D may be TRBD1 or TRBD2 (5 bases each). V was clipped by 2 bases and J by 2 bases, with 13 bases between them. The CDR3 is 16 residues long. Looked up from germline, CDR1 is KGHSH and CDR2 is LQKENI. CDR3 protein: CASSPILTGPYNEQFF. The CDR3 DNA reads TGTGCCAGCTCACCAATCTTGACGGGGCCCTACAATGAGCAGTTCTTC.

The chain is built from TRBV5-6 and TRBJ2-7; no firm D call. Germline V gives CDR1 SGHDT, CDR2 YYEEEE. CDR3 length: 12 residues. Trimming removed 4 bases at V and 0 bases at J, with 5 bases between. Here the CDR3 DNA reads TGTGCCAGCAGCCGGGCCTCCTACGAGCAGTACTTC. It specifies CASSRASYEQYF.

The chain combines TRBV7-9 with TRBJ1-4, with TRBD1 matching over 9 bases. Germline-derived CDR1 and CDR2 are SEHNR and FQNEAQ (reference sequence). Losses at the gene ends were 5 bases for V and 7 bases for J; bases not matched to a gene: 11. CDR3 length: 16 amino acids. Written as DNA, the CDR3 is TGTGCCAGCAGCATCTACGGACAGGGGCTGAGTGAAAAACTGTTTTTT. Translating it yields CASSIYGQGLSEKLFF.